The 6 T cell receptor beta chains below were found in one sample sequenced in a study of T-cell memory formation after mild COVID-19. TCRdb itself ran the 5' RACE reads through MiXCR, one entry per CDR3 protein. This table holds 150,000 to 200,000 distinct CDR3 sequences, under 14% found once. Sequences were obtained from PBMCs or a T cell subset sorted from them (not recorded which). The receptors originated from a man aged 18 to 35 who had mild COVID-19 (a few samples of this study predate the infection). Cell type and time point are not known.

The V call is TRBV27, the J call TRBJ1-2; 7 bases line up with TRBD1. Unmatched junction bases numbered 6, after V lost 3 bases and J lost 2 bases. Germline CDR1 MNHEY, CDR2 SMNVEV (reference sequence). This CDR3 is 15 amino acids long. The CDR3, as DNA: TGTGCCAGCAGTTTCACAGGGGTTGGGAACTATGGCTACACCTTC. This gives the protein CASSFTGVGNYGYTF.

In its sample, this clonotype was seen once. The chain combines TRBV4-3 with TRBJ1-6; D gene unclear. Deletions cut 4 bases from V and 3 bases from J, with 10 bases between. The germline V gene has CDR1 LGHNA and CDR2 YSLEER. CDR3 size: 15 residues. CDR3 DNA: TGCGCCAGCAGCCCCCAAAGGAGCTATAATTCACCCCTCCACTTT. Its protein product is CASSPQRSYNSPLHF.

This clonotype occurred many times. CDR3 sequence (DNA): TGTGCCAGCAGCCAAGAACTAGCAGGACGGTCGTACTTC. Translating gives CASSQELAGRSYF. V is TRBV3-1 and J is TRBJ2-7, with D perhaps matching TRBD2 (6 bases). The CDR3 has 13 amino acids. The germline V and J ends were trimmed by 0 bases and 12 bases, with 15 bases remaining between them. Looked up from germline, CDR1 is LGHDT and CDR2 is YNNKEL (reference sequence).

This clonotype was seen many times. Compared with germline, one end of the junction differs, possibly owing to a read error. This chain joins TRBV5-6 and TRBJ1-4; TRBD1 might be the D (5 bases). CDR3 length: 14 amino acids. Germline V CDR1 and CDR2: SGHDT, YYEEEE. DNA of the CDR3: TGCGCCAGCAGCTCGGCCCAGGGAAATGAAAAACTGTTTTTT. Protein sequence: CASSSAQGNEKLFF.

The rearrangement uses TRBV10-2 and TRBJ1-2; D unclear. V was shortened by 7 bases and J by 3 bases, with 12 bases between the two germline ends. Germline CDR1 and CDR2: WSHSY and SAAADI. The CDR3 consists of 13 residues. For the CDR3, the DNA is TGCGCCAGCACGGGCATTCTCGACTATGGCTACACCTTC. The encoded protein is CASTGILDYGYTF.

This clonotype was detected only a few times. This chain uses TRBV4-3 with TRBJ1-1; no firm D call. CDR3 length: 14 amino acids. Trimming shortened V by 4 bases and J by 4 bases, and 13 bases separated the two germline ends. Germline V gene data show CDR1 as LGHNA and CDR2 as YSLEER. CDR3 sequence: CASSLEGQSTEAFF. The DNA of the CDR3 is TGCGCCAGCAGCCTCGAGGGCCAGTCCACTGAAGCTTTCTTT.